These T cell receptor beta chains were read from a single sample in a study of Graves' ophthalmopathy and Graves' hyperthyroidism. TCRdb analysed the multiplex PCR reads with MiXCR anew, one entry per CDR3 protein. Here the sample spans roughly 380,000 distinct CDR3 sequences, 15% to 19% being singletons. Sequencing used peripheral blood. These receptors came from a woman under 30 with stable Graves' hyperthyroidism. Each CDR3 is given with its conserved first and last residue. The order of the fields is V gene, D gene, clone size, J gene, CDR3 DNA, CDR3 protein. D genes are given only for firm matches. Clone size, where shown, is once, few, many, or a class for clones that have expanded.

>TRBV12-3/TRBV12-4|NA|many|TRBJ1-5
TGTGCCAGCAGTTTAGAATGGGCCCAGAATCAGCCCCAGCATTTT
CASSLEWAQNQPQHF
>TRBV6-1|NA|many|TRBJ1-2
TGTGCCAGCAGTGAAGGAAGCGGGAATACCTATGGCTACACCTTC
CASSEGSGNTYGYTF
>TRBV2|NA|many|TRBJ1-5
TGTGCCATCACTAATCGACAGGGCAATCAGCCCCAGCATTTT
CAITNRQGNQPQHF
>TRBV5-1|NA|many|TRBJ2-7
TGCGCCAGCAGCTTGCATGGGGGGACGTCGTACTTC
CASSLHGGTSYF
>TRBV15|NA|NA|TRBJ1-1
TGTGCCACCAGCAGAGAACGCGGACGCACTGAAGCTTTCTTT
CATSRERGRTEAFF
>TRBV12-3/TRBV12-4|NA|many|TRBJ1-5
TGTGCCAGCAGATCGGACAGTAATCAGCCCCAGCATTTT
CASRSDSNQPQHF
>TRBV20-1|NA|few|TRBJ2-7
TGCAGTGCTAGAGCCAGGGCGGACGAGCAGTACTTC
CSARARADEQYF
>TRBV10-3|NA|NA|TRBJ1-5
TGTGCCATCAGTGACAGTCAGTTGGTGGAACAGCCCCAGCATTTT
CAISDSQLVEQPQHF
>TRBV12-3/TRBV12-4|NA|many|TRBJ1-2
TGTGCCAGCAGTTCTTCCGGTTCGGTGTTCGTTGGTTACACCTTC
CASSSSGSVFVGYTF
>TRBV10-1|NA|many|TRBJ2-5
TGCGCCAGCAGTGAGTACGGCTTTGAAGAGACCCAGTACTTC
CASSEYGFEETQYF
>TRBV24-1|NA|many|TRBJ1-2
TGTGCCACCAGTGATTTCTTTTATGGCTACACCTTC
CATSDFFYGYTF
>TRBV12-3/TRBV12-4|NA|many|TRBJ2-2
TGTGCCAGCCGGGACAATACGAACACCGGGGAGCTGTTTTTT
CASRDNTNTGELFF
>TRBV2|NA|many|TRBJ1-6
TGTGCCAGCTGTGAGTATGGCGAGTATAATTCACCCCTCCACTTT
CASCEYGEYNSPLHF
>TRBV7-2|TRBD2|many|TRBJ2-5
TGTGCCAGCGCCGGGGGGGGGAACCAAGAGACCCAGTACTTC
CASAGGGNQETQYF
>TRBV6-4|NA|NA|TRBJ1-2
TGTGCCAGCGGACTCGGACCGCCTCGGGGCTACACCTTC
CASGLGPPRGYTF
>TRBV28|NA|many|TRBJ1-5
TGTGCCAGCAGTTCCCCCCCTCCGGATCAGCCCCAGCATTTT
CASSSPPPDQPQHF
>TRBV20-1|NA|few|TRBJ2-7
TGCGGGGGGCGGGGCCGGGGGTCCTACGAGCAGTACTTC
CGGRGRGSYEQYF
>TRBV20-1|NA|many|TRBJ1-1
TGCAGTGCTAGGGGGGAACTGAACACTGAAGCTTTCTTT
CSARGELNTEAFF
>TRBV27|TRBD1|NA|TRBJ1-5
TGTGCCAGCAGACGGGACAGGAATGGCAATCAGCCCCAGCATTTT
CASRRDRNGNQPQHF
>TRBV6-5|NA|many|TRBJ1-2
TGTGCCAGCAGTTACGGGTCTGGCTACACCTTC
CASSYGSGYTF
>TRBV5-1|NA|many|TRBJ1-5
TGCGCCAGCAGCTTGGCAGGGATGGATCAGCCCCAGCATTTT
CASSLAGMDQPQHF
>TRBV6-1|NA|many|TRBJ1-2
TGTGCCAGCAGTGCAAAACCGCAGGAGGGCTACACCTTC
CASSAKPQEGYTF
>TRBV3-1|TRBD2|few|TRBJ2-7
TGTGCCAGCAGCCTAAGACAGACCGGGGGGAGTCACGAGCAGTACTTC
CASSLRQTGGSHEQYF
>TRBV6-1|NA|NA|TRBJ2-7
TGTGCCAGCAGCCCAGGGGAGGCTGGCTCCTACGAGCAGTACTTC
CASSPGEAGSYEQYF
>TRBV2|NA|many|TRBJ1-2
TGTGCCAGCAGGTCCCAGACAGGACTTAACTATGGCTACACCTTC
CASRSQTGLNYGYTF
>TRBV24-1|NA|many|TRBJ1-2
TGTGCCACCAGTGACCTGACAGTTAACTATGGCTACACCTTC
CATSDLTVNYGYTF
>TRBV2|NA|many|TRBJ1-2
TGTGCCAGCAGGGAATACCGAGGCTACACCTTC
CASREYRGYTF
>TRBV18|TRBD1|NA|TRBJ1-5
TGTGCCAGCTCACCAACTGAGTTCGGGACAGGGAATTATTCCTCCTATCAGCCCCAGCATTTT
CASSPTEFGTGNYSSYQPQHF
>TRBV6-1|TRBD1|many|TRBJ1-2
TGTGCCAGTAGTGAAGGACAGGGGGCGAGAGGCTACACCTTC
CASSEGQGARGYTF
>TRBV6-1|TRBD1|many|TRBJ1-5
TGTGCCATCCGGACAGGGGGTAATCAGCCCCAGCATTTT
CAIRTGGNQPQHF
>TRBV6-1|TRBD1|many|TRBJ1-5
TGTGCCAGCAGTGAAGCGCCTGACAGGGGGCAGCCCCAGCATTTT
CASSEAPDRGQPQHF
>TRBV19|TRBD1|many|TRBJ1-5
TGTGCCAGTAGGAACCGGGACAGGGCGAATCAGCCCCAGCATTTT
CASRNRDRANQPQHF
>TRBV5-1|NA|many|TRBJ1-2
TGCGCCAGCAGCTTGGCCGGGACTTGGGATGGCTACACCTTC
CASSLAGTWDGYTF